This TCR beta chain was documented in a study of T-cell memory formation after mild COVID-19. Amplification by 5'RACE using constant-segment primers produced TCR alpha and TCR beta cDNA libraries that carried sample barcodes and UMIs. TCRdb re-called the 5' RACE reads through MiXCR, storing one row per CDR3 protein. The sample records about 610,000 distinct CDR3 sequences, 17% being singletons. About this clonotype itself: Its antigen is not identified.

Study outcomes and limitations: Some clones that responded were present in memory (sampled pre-infection), which suggests cross-reactive memory joined. Most CD4+ clones that shrank were in CM and EM, while CD8+ ones turned up in EMRA.

The clonotype originates from an adult woman who had mild COVID-19 (a few samples of this study predate the infection). Cell type and time point are not known. Sequenced input: PBMCs or a T cell subset sorted from them (not recorded which).

The CDR3 reads CASSLNTGSSGYTF. The DNA of the CDR3 is TGTGCCAGCAGCCTTAACACGGGGTCCTCTGGCTACACCTTC. The V gene is TRBV14, the J gene TRBJ1-2; D remains unclear. From germline, CDR1 is SGHDN and CDR2 FVKESK. The CDR3 sequence is 14 residues long. Trimming took 4 bases from V and 7 from J, leaving 16 bases between them. The whole variable domain, filled in from reference TRBV14 and TRBJ1-2, reads EAGVTQFPSHSVIEKGQTVTLRCDPISGHDNLYWYRRVMGKEIKFLLHFVKESKQDESGMPNNRFLAERTGGTYSTLKVQPAELEDSGVYFCASSLNTGSSGYTFGSGTRLTVV.